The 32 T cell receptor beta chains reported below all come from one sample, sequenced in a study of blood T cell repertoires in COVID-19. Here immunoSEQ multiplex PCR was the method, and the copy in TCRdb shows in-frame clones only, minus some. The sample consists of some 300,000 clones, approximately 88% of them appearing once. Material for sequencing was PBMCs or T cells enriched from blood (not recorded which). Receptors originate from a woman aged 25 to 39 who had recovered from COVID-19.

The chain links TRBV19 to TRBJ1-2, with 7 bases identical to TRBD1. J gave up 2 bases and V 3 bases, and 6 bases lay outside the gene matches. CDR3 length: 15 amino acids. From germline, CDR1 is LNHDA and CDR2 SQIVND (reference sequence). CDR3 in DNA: TGTGCCAGTAGTATTTATCGACAGGGCAACTATGGCTACACCTTC. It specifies CASSIYRQGNYGYTF. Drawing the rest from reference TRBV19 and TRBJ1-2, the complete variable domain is DGGITQSPKYLFRKEGQNVTLSCEQNLNHDAMYWYRQDPGQGLRLIYYSQIVNDFQKGDIAEGYSVSREKKESFPLTVTSAQKNPTAFYLCASSIYRQGNYGYTFGSGTRLTVV.

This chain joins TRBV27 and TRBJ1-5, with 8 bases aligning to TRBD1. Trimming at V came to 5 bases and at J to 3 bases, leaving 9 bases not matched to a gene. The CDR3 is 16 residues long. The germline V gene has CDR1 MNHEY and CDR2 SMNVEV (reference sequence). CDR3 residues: CASSLGTGGDNQPQHF. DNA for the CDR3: TGTGCCAGCAGTCTTGGGACAGGAGGAGACAATCAGCCCCAGCATTTT.

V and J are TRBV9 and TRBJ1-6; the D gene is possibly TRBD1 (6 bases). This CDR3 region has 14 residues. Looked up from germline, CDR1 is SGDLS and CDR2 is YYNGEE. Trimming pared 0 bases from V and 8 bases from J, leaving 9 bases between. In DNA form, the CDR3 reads TGTGCCAGCAGCGTAGACAGGGAGCATTCACCCCTCCACTTT. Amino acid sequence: CASSVDREHSPLHF.

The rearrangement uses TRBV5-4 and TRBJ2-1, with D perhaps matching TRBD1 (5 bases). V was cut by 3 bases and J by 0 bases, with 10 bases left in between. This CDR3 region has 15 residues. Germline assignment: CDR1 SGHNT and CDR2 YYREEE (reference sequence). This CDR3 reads CASSSDSFSYNEQFF. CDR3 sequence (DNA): TGTGCCAGCAGCTCCGACAGCTTCTCCTACAATGAGCAGTTCTTC.

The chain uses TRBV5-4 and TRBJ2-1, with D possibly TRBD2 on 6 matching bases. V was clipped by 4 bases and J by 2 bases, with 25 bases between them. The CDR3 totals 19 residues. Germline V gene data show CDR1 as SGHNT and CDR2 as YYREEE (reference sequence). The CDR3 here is CASSLPPQDYLPPYNEQFF. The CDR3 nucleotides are TGTGCCAGCAGCCTGCCGCCCCAGGACTACCTCCCCCCCTACAATGAGCAGTTCTTC. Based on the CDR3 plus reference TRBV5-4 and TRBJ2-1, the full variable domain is ETGVTQSPTHLIKTRGQQVTLRCSSQSGHNTVSWYQQALGQGPQFIFQYYREEENGRGNFPPRFSGLQFPNYSSELNVNALELDDSALYLCASSLPPQDYLPPYNEQFFGPGTRLTVL.

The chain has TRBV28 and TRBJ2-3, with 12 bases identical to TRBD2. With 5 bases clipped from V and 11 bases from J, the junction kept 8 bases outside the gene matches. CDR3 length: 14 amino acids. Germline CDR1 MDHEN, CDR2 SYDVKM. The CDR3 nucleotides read TGTGCCAGCAGTCCGCCCGGACTAGCGGGGTTGCAGTATTTT. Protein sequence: CASSPPGLAGLQYF.

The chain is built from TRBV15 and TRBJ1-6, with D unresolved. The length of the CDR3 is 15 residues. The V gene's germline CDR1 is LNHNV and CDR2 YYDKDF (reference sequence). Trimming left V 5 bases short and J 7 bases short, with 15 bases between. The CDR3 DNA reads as TGTGCCACCAGCGTATCGTCTCTCGGGAATTCACCCCTCCACTTT. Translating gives CATSVSSLGNSPLHF.

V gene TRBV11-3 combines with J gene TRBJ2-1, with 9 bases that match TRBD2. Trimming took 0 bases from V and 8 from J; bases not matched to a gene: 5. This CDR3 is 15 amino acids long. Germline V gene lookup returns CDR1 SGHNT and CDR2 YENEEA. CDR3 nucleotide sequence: TGTGCCAGCAGCTTAGATGGAGGCGGGGGGGATGAGCAGTTCTTC. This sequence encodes CASSLDGGGGDEQFF.

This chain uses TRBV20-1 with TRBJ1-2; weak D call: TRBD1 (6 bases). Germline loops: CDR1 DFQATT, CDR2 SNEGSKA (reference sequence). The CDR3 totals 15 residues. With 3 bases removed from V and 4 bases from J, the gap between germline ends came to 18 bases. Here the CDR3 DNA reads TGCAGTGCTAGTGCTCTTTGGGACACGATCTATGGCTACACCTTC. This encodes CSASALWDTIYGYTF.

DNA for the CDR3: TGTGCCAGCAGTGATACCGGACTTCCCACTTATGGCTACACCTTC. Its translation: CASSDTGLPTYGYTF. The chain employs TRBV6-4 and TRBJ1-2; D is uncertain. Germline V gives CDR1 MRHNA, CDR2 SNTAGT. CDR3 length: 15 residues. V was pared by 3 bases and J by 5 bases, with 16 bases between.

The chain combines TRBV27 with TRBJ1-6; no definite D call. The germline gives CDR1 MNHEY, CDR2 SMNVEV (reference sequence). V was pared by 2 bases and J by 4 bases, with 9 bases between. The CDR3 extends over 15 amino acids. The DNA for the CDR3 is TGTGCCAGCAGTTTAAGAGGTCAATATAATTCACCCCTCCACTTT. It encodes CASSLRGQYNSPLHF.

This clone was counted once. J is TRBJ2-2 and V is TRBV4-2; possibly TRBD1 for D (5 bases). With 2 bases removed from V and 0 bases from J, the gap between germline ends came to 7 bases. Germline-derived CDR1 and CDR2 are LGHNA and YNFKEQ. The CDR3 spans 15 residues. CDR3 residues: CASSQQGANTGELFF. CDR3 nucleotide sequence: TGTGCCAGCAGCCAACAGGGTGCGAACACCGGGGAGCTGTTTTTT.

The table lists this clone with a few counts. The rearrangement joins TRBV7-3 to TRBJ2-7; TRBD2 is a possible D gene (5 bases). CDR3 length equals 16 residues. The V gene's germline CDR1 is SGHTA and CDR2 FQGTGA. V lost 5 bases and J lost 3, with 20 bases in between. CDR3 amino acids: CASSLPYETGVYEQYF. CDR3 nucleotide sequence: TGTGCCAGCAGCCTACCGTACGAGACCGGGGTCTACGAGCAGTACTTC.

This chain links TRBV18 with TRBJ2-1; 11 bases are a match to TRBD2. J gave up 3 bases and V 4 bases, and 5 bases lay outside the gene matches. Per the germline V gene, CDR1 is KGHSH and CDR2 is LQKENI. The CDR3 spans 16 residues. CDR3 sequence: CASSLTGTSGYNEQFF. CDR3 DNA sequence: TGTGCCAGCTCACTTACCGGGACTAGCGGCTACAATGAGCAGTTCTTC.

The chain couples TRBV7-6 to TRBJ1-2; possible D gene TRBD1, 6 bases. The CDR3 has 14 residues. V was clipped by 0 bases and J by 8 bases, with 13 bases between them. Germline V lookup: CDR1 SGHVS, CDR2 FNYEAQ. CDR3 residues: CASSLAVQGRGYTF. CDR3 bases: TGTGCCAGCAGCTTAGCGGTACAGGGCAGAGGCTACACCTTC.

For the CDR3, the DNA is TGTGCCAGCAGTGCCTCCCTCATGGGGGGGGAAGGCTATGGCTACACCTTC. Residues: CASSASLMGGEGYGYTF. The chain has TRBV25-1 and TRBJ1-2; maybe TRBD1 (5 bases). Germline CDR1 MGHDK, CDR2 SYGVNS. The CDR3 totals 17 residues. V was clipped by 4 bases and J by 4 bases, with 22 bases between them.

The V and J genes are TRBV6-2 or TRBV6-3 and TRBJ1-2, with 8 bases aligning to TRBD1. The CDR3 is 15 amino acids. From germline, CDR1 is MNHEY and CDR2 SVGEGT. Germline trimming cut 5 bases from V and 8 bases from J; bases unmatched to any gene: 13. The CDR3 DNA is TGTGCCAGCAGTCCACACGGACAGGGACATGGAGGCTACACCTTC. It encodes CASSPHGQGHGGYTF.

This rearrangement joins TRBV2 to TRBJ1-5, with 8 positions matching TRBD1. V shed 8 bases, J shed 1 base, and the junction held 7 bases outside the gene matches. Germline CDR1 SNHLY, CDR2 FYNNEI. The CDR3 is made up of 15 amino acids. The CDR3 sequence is CASRTGTISNQPQHF. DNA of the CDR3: TGTGCCAGCCGGACAGGGACAATAAGCAATCAGCCCCAGCATTTT.

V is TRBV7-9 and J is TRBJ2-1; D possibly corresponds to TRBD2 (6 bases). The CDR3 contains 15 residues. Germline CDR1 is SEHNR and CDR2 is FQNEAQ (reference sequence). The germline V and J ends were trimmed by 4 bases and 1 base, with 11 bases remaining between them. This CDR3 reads CASSSSEGSYNEQFF. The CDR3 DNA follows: TGTGCCAGCAGCTCTTCGGAGGGTTCCTACAATGAGCAGTTCTTC.

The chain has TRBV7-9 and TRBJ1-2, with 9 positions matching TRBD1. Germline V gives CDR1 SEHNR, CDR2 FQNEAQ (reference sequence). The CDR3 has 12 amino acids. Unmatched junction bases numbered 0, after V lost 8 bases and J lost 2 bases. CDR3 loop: CASGQGNYGYTF. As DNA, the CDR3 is TGTGCCAGCGGACAGGGGAACTATGGCTACACCTTC.

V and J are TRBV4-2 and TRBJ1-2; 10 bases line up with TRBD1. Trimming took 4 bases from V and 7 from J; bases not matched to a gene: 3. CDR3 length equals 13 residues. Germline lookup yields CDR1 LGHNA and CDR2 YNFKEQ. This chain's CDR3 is CASSLTGGRGYTF. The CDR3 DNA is TGTGCCAGCAGCCTGACAGGGGGCCGTGGCTACACCTTC.

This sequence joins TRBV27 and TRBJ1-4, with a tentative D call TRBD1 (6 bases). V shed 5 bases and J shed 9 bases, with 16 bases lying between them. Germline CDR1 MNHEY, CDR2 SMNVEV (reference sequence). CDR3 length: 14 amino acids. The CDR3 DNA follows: TGTGCCAGCAGTCCCGGACAGTTTTTAAAAAAACTGTTTTTT. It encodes CASSPGQFLKKLFF.

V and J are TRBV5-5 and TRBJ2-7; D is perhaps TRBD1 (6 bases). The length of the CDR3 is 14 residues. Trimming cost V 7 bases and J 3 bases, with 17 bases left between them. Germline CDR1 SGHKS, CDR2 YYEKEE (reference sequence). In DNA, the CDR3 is TGTGCCAGCTTCCTTTCCGGGACAAACTACGAGCAGTACTTC. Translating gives CASFLSGTNYEQYF.

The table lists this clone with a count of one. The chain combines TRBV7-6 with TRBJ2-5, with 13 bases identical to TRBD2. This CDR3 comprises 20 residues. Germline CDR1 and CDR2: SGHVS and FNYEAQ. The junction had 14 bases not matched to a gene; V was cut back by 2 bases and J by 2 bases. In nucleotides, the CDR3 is TGTGCCAGCAGCTTAAAGGAACTAGCGGGGGGGCGAGGCTTTCAAGAGACCCAGTACTTC. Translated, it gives CASSLKELAGGRGFQETQYF.

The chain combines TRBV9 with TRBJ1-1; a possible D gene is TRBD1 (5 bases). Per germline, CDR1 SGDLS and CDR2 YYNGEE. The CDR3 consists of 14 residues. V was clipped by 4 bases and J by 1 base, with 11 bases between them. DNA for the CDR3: TGTGCCAGCAGCCCTGGACACACGAACACTGAAGCTTTCTTT. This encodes CASSPGHTNTEAFF.

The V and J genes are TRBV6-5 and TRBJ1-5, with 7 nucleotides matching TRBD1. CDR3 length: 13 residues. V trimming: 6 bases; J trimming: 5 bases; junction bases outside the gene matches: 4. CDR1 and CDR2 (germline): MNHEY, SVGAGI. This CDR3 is CASRTGYHQPQHF. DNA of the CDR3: TGTGCCAGCAGGACAGGGTACCATCAGCCCCAGCATTTT.

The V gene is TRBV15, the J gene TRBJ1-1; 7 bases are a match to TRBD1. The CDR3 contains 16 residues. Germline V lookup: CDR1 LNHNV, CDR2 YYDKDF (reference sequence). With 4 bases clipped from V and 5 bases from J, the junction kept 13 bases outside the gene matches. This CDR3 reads CATSKGQLDRTTEAFF. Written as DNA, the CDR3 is TGTGCCACCAGCAAGGGACAGTTGGATAGAACGACTGAAGCTTTCTTT.

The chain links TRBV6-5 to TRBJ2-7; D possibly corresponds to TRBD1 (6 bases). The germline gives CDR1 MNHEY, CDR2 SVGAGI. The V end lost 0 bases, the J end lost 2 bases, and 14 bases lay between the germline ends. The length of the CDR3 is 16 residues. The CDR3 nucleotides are TGTGCCAGCAGTTACTCGGACAGCGTTTTACCCTACGAGCAGTACTTC. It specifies CASSYSDSVLPYEQYF.

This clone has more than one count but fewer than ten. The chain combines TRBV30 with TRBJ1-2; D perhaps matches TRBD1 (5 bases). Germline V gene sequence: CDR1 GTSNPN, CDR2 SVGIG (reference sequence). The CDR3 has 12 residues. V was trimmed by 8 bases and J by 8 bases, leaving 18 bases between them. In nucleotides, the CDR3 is TGTGCCGCTACCAGGGCAGGTCTCGGCTACACCTTC. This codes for CAATRAGLGYTF.

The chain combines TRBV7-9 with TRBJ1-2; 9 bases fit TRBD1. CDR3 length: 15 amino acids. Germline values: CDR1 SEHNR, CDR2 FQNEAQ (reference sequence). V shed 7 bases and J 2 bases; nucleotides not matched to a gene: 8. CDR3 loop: CASISTGQGNYGYTF. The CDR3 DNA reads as TGTGCCAGCATCTCTACCGGACAGGGGAACTATGGCTACACCTTC.

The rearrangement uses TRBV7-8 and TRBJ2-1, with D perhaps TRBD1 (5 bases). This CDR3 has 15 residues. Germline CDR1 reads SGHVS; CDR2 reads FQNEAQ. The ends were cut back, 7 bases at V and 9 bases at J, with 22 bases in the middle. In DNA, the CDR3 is TGTGCCAGCAACTTCCCCGGCAGGGAAAAGGGTGAGCAGTTCTTC. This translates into CASNFPGREKGEQFF.

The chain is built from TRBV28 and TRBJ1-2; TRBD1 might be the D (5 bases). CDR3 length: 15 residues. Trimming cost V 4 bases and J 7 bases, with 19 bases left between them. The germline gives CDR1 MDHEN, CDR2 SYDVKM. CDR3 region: CASSSGGLLRGGYTF. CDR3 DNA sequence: TGTGCCAGCAGTTCCGGGGGACTCCTTCGGGGTGGCTACACCTTC.